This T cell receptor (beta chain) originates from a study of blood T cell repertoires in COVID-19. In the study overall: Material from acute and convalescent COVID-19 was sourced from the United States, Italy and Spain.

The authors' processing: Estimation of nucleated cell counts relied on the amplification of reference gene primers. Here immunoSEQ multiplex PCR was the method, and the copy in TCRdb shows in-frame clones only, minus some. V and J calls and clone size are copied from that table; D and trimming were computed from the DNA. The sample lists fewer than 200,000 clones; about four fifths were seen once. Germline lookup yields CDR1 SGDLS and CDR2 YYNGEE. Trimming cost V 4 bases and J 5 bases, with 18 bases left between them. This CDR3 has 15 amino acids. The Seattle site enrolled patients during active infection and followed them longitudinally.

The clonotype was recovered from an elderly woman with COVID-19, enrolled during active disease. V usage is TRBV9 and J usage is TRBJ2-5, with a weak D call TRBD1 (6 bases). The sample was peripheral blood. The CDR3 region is CASSKQGIFRETQYF. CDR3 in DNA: TGTGCCAGCAGCAAACAGGGAATTTTCAGGGAGACCCAGTACTTC.